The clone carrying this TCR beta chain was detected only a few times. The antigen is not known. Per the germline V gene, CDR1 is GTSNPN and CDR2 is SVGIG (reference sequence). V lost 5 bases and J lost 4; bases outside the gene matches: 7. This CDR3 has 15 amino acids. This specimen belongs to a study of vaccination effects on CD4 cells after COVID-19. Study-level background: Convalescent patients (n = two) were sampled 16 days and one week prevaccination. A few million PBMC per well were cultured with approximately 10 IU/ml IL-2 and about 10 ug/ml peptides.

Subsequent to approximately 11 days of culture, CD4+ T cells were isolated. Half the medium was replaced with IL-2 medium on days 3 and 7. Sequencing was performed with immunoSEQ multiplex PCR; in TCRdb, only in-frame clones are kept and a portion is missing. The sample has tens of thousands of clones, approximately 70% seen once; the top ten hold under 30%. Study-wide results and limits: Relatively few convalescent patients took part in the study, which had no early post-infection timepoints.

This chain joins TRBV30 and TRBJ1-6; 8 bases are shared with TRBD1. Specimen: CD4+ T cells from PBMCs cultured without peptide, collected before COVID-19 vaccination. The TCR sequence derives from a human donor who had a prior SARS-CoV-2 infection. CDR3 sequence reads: CAWEGQETYNSPLHF. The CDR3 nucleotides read TGTGCCTGGGAGGGACAGGAGACTTATAATTCACCCCTCCACTTT.